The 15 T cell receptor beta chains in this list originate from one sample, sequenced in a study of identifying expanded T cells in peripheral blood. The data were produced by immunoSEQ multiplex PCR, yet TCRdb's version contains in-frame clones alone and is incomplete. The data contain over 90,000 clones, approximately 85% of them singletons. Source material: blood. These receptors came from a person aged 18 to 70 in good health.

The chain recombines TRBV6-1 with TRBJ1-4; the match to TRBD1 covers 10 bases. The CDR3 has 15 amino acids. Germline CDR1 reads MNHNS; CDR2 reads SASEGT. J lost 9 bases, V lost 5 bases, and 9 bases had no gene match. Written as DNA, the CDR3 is TGTGCCAGCAGTCCCTTTGACAGGGGGCTTCAAAAACTGTTTTTT. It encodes CASSPFDRGLQKLFF.

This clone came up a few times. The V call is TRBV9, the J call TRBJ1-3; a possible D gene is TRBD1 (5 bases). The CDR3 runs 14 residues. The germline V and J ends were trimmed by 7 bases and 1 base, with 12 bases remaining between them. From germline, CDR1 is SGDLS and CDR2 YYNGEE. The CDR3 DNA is TGTGCCAGCTCACAGGAGGCATCTGGAAACACCATATATTTT. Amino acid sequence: CASSQEASGNTIYF.

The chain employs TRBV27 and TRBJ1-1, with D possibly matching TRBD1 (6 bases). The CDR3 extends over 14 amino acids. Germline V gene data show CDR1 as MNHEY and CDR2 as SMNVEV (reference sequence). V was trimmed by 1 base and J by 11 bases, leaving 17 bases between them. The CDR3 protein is CASSLFQGLRSAFF. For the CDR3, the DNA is TGTGCCAGCAGTTTATTCCAGGGGCTTAGGTCGGCTTTCTTT.

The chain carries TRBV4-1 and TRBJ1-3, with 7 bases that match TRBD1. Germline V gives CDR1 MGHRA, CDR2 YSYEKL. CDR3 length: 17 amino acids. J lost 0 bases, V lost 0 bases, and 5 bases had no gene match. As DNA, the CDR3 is TGCGCCAGCAGCCAAGAAAAGGGGGCCTTCTCTGGAAACACCATATATTTT. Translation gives CASSQEKGAFSGNTIYF.

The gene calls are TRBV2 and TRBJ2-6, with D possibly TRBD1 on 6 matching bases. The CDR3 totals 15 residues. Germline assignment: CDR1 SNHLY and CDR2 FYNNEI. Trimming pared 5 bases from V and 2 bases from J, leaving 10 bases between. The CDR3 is CASSNREPGANVLTF. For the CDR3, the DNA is TGTGCCAGCAGTAACAGGGAGCCTGGGGCCAACGTCCTGACTTTC.

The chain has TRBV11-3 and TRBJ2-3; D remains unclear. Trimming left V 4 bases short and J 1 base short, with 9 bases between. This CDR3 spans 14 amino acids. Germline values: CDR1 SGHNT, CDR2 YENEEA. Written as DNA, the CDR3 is TGTGCCAGCAGCTCTCTGCGACGCACAGATACGCAGTATTTT. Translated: CASSSLRRTDTQYF.

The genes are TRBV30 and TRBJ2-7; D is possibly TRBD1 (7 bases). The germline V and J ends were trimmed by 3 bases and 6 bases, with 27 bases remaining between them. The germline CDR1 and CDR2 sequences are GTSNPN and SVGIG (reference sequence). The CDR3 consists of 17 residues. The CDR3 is CAWSPHYRGNIGGEQYF. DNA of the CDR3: TGTGCCTGGAGCCCCCACTACAGGGGTAATATCGGGGGCGAGCAGTACTTC.

The CDR3 nucleotides read TGTGCCATCAGTGATGTCGACAGACACAATCAGCCCCAGCATTTT. It encodes CAISDVDRHNQPQHF. The gene calls are TRBV10-3 and TRBJ1-5; D possibly corresponds to TRBD1 (5 bases). The CDR3 extends over 15 amino acids. The V end was cut by 3 bases, the J end by 3 bases, with 12 bases between. Looked up from germline, CDR1 is ENHRY and CDR2 is SYGVKD.

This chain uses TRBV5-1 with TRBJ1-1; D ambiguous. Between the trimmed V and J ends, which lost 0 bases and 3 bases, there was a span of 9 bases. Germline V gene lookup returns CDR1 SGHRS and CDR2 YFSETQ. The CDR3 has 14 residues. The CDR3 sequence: CASSLDVGYTEAFF. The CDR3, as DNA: TGCGCCAGCAGCTTGGACGTGGGGTACACTGAAGCTTTCTTT.

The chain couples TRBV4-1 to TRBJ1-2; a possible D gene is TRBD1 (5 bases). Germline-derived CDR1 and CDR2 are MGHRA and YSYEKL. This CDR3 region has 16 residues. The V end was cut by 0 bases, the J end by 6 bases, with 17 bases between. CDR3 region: CASSQDTSRVGDGYTF. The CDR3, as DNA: TGCGCCAGCAGCCAAGATACCTCCAGGGTTGGCGATGGCTACACCTTC.

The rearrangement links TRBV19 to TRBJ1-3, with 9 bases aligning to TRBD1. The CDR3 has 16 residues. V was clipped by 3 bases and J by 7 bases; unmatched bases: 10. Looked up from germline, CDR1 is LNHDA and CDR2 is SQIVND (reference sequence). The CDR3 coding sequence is TGTGCCAGTAGTATCCTACAGGGGGCTGGTGGGAACACCATATATTTT. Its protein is CASSILQGAGGNTIYF. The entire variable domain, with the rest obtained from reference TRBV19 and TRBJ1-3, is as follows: DGGITQSPKYLFRKEGQNVTLSCEQNLNHDAMYWYRQDPGQGLRLIYYSQIVNDFQKGDIAEGYSVSREKKESFPLTVTSAQKNPTAFYLCASSILQGAGGNTIYFGEGSWLTVV.

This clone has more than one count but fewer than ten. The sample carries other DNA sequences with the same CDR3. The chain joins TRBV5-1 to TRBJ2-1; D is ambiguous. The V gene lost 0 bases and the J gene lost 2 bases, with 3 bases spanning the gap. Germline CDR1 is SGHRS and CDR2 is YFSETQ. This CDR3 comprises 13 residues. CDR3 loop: CASSLGTYNEQFF. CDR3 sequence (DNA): TGCGCCAGCAGCTTGGGCACCTACAATGAGCAGTTCTTC.

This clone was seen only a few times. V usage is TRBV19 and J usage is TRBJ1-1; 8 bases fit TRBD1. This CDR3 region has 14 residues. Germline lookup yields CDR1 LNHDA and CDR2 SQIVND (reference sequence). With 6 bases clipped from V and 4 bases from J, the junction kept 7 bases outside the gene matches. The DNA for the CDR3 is TGTGCCAGTAGACTGGACAGGGTGACCACTGAAGCTTTCTTT. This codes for CASRLDRVTTEAFF.

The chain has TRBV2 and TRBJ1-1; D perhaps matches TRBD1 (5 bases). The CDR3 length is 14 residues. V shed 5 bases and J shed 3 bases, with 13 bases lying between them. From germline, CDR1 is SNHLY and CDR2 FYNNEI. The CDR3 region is CASSREDRYTEAFF. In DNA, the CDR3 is TGTGCCAGCAGTCGAGAAGACAGATACACTGAAGCTTTCTTT.

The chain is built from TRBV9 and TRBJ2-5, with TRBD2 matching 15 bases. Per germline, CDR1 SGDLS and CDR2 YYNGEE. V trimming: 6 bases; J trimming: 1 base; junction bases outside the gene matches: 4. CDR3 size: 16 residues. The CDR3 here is CASTPGLAGGQETQYF. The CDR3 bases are TGTGCCAGCACCCCGGGACTAGCGGGAGGCCAAGAGACCCAGTACTTC. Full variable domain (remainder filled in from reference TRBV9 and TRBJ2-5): DSGVTQTPKHLITATGQRVTLRCSPRSGDLSVYWYQQSLDQGLQFLIQYYNGEERAKGNILERFSAQQFPDLHSELNLSSLELGDSALYFCASTPGLAGGQETQYFGPGTRLLVL.